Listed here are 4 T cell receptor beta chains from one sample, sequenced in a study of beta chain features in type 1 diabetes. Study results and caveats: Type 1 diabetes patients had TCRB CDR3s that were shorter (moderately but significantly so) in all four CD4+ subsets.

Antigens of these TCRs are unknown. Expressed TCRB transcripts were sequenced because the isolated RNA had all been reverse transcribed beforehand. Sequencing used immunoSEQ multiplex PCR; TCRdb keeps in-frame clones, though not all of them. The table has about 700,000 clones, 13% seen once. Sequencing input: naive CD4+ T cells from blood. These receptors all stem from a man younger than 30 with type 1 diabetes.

CDR3 DNA sequence: TGTGCCATTTCCTCTGTGGAAGGGGTAAATCAGCCCCAGCATTTT. Protein sequence: CAISSVEGVNQPQHF. V is TRBV19 and J is TRBJ1-5, with D possibly matching TRBD1 (5 bases). The germline V and J ends were trimmed by 10 bases and 4 bases, with 20 bases remaining between them. The CDR3 is 15 residues long. CDR1 and CDR2 from the germline V gene are LNHDA and SQIVND (reference sequence).

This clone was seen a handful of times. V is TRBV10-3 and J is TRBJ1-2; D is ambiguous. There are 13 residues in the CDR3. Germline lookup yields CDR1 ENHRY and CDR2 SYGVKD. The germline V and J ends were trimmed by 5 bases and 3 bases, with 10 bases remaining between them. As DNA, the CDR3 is TGTGCCATCAGTCTAGCAGGAGACTATGGCTACACCTTC. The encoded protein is CAISLAGDYGYTF.

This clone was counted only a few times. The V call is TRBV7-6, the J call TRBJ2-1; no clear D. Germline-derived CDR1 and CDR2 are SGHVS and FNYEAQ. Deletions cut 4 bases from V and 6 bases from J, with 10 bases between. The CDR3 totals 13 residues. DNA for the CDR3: TGTGCCAGCAGCTCCGACTTGCTCAATGAGCAGTTCTTC. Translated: CASSSDLLNEQFF.

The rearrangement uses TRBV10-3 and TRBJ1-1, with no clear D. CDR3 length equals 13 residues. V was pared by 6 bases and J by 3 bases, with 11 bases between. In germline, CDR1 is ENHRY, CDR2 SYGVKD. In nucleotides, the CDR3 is TGTGCCATCAGGAACGTTCAAGACACTGAAGCTTTCTTT. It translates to CAIRNVQDTEAFF.